This T cell receptor (beta chain) is drawn from a study of cytomegalovirus exposure and HLA in healthy donors. This clone was recorded once. The target antigen is unknown. With 60 Vbeta and 13 Jbeta primers, the PCR was carried out. Here immunoSEQ multiplex PCR was the method, and the copy in TCRdb shows in-frame clones only, minus some. The sample includes roughly 110,000 clones, 60% to 80% of them seen just once. This CDR3 is 16 amino acids long. CDR1 and CDR2 from the germline V gene are LNHNV and YYDKDF (reference sequence). V lost 1 base, J lost 3 bases, and 3 bases stayed unmatched. Regarding the study as a whole: Relative to the approximately 700-donor mean, N-insertions were reportedly fewer in an Asian-associated ancestry cluster in a later analysis. The listing of 150 to 200 TCR beta chains classed them as cytomegalovirus-associated.

This receptor was obtained from a human donor in good health. Sequenced: PBMCs. This chain connects TRBV15 to TRBJ2-1, with 10 nucleotides matching TRBD2. This CDR3 is CATSRAGTSVYNEQFF. The DNA of the CDR3 is TGTGCCACCAGCAGAGCCGGGACTAGCGTCTACAATGAGCAGTTCTTC.